This is a list of T cell receptor beta chains from one sample in a study of T cell repertoires in cytomegalovirus infection. Their antigens remain unidentified. TCRdb independently ran MiXCR on the reads; one entry per CDR3 protein. Of hundreds of thousands of distinct CDR3 sequences listed, about 33% are singletons. The material sequenced was cultured CD8+ T cells from PBMCs, taken from culture after CMV antigen stimulation. Receptor source: a human donor in good health (CMV status not recorded). Some clones in this sample may be carry-over from other donors' samples. Both conserved end residues are part of each CDR3. The D gene is left open where the match is weak. Clone size, where shown, is once, few, many, or a class for clones that have expanded.

DNA: TGCAGCGCACAGACAGGGGGCGGCAATCAGCCCCAGCATTTT
CDR3: CSAQTGGGNQPQHF
size: .
J: TRBJ1-5
V: TRBV29-1
D: TRBD1

DNA: TGCAGTGCTAGTCCCGGGACAGGGAGGGACATTCAGTACTTC
CDR3: CSASPGTGRDIQYF
size: .
J: TRBJ2-4
V: TRBV20-1
D: TRBD1

DNA: TGCGCCAGCAGCCATAGGAAGGCTAGCGGGAGCACAGATACGCAGTATTTT
CDR3: CASSHRKASGSTDTQYF
size: .
J: TRBJ2-3
V: TRBV4-1
D: TRBD2

DNA: TGTGCCAGCAGCTCGCGGACTAGCGGGGGTATAGATACGCAGTATTTT
CDR3: CASSSRTSGGIDTQYF
size: .
J: TRBJ2-3
V: TRBV11-3
D: TRBD2

DNA: TGTGCCAGCAGTTTACGCGGCGGGGTTGAAAAACTGTTTTTT
CDR3: CASSLRGGVEKLFF
size: .
J: TRBJ1-4
V: TRBV27
D: .

DNA: TGTGCCAGTACCCCGGACAGGGACCTTACAAATGAGCAGTTCTTC
CDR3: CASTPDRDLTNEQFF
size: .
J: TRBJ2-1
V: TRBV19
D: TRBD1

DNA: TGTGCCACCTGGGACAGGGTACATGGCTACACCTTC
CDR3: CATWDRVHGYTF
size: .
J: TRBJ1-2
V: TRBV9
D: TRBD1

DNA: TGTGCCATCCTCACCACCGGGACAAGAAAAGAGACCCAGTACTTC
CDR3: CAILTTGTRKETQYF
size: few
J: TRBJ2-5
V: TRBV7-9
D: .

DNA: TGTGCCAGCAGCTTAGCGATCGGACCGAGAACTGAAGCTTTCTTT
CDR3: CASSLAIGPRTEAFF
size: .
J: TRBJ1-1
V: TRBV7-6
D: .

DNA: TGTGCCAGCAGTGAAGATTTAGGGGCAAGCAATCAGCCCCAGCATTTT
CDR3: CASSEDLGASNQPQHF
size: many
J: TRBJ1-5
V: TRBV2
D: .

DNA: TGTGCCAGCAGCTTCAAGACAGGGCTTACCTACAATGAGCAGTTCTTC
CDR3: CASSFKTGLTYNEQFF
size: few
J: TRBJ2-1
V: TRBV7-3
D: TRBD1

DNA: TGTGCCAGCCGATCAAGCGGGTACACAGATACGCAGTATTTT
CDR3: CASRSSGYTDTQYF
size: many
J: TRBJ2-3
V: TRBV12-3/TRBV12-4
D: .

DNA: TGTGCCAGCAGCCAAGATATCCTCTCGATAGCGGGGTCAATGAGGCAGTTCTTC
CDR3: CASSQDILSIAGSMRQFF
size: once
J: TRBJ2-1
V: TRBV4-2
D: TRBD2

DNA: TGTGCCAGCAGCTTATCTGCGGGGGGGCCGGACGAGCAGTACTTC
CDR3: CASSLSAGGPDEQYF
size: many
J: TRBJ2-7
V: TRBV7-2
D: TRBD2

DNA: TGTGCCAGCAGCTGGACTAGCGGGGGAGATTATTACGAGCAGTACTTC
CDR3: CASSWTSGGDYYEQYF
size: .
J: TRBJ2-7
V: TRBV7-2
D: TRBD2

DNA: TGTGCCAGCAGCCATGGGCCGTCTGATCAAGCTTTCTTT
CDR3: CASSHGPSDQAFF
size: few
J: TRBJ1-1
V: TRBV7-6
D: .

DNA: TGTGCCAGCAGGTTGGGGAAACTGTTTTTT
CDR3: CASRLGKLFF
size: .
J: TRBJ1-4
V: TRBV28
D: .

DNA: TGCAGCGTTGGTGGTTCGGGGGCCCCCTTCGACAATGAGCAGTTCTTC
CDR3: CSVGGSGAPFDNEQFF
size: .
J: TRBJ2-1
V: TRBV29-1
D: .

DNA: TGTGCCAGCCGCCCGTGGACAGGAGATACGCAGTATTTT
CDR3: CASRPWTGDTQYF
size: many
J: TRBJ2-3
V: TRBV18
D: TRBD1

DNA: TGTGCCAGCAGCTTAGGGACACGGCCCTACAATGAGCAGTTCTTC
CDR3: CASSLGTRPYNEQFF
size: .
J: TRBJ2-1
V: TRBV7-9
D: .

DNA: TGTGCCAGCAAAGGACTAGCGGGGGGCTCCAACAATGAGCAGTTCTTC
CDR3: CASKGLAGGSNNEQFF
size: .
J: TRBJ2-1
V: TRBV27
D: TRBD2

DNA: TGCAGCGCTCCTAGACTAGCGGGGGGGCCCAATGAGCAGTTCTTC
CDR3: CSAPRLAGGPNEQFF
size: .
J: TRBJ2-1
V: TRBV29-1
D: TRBD2

DNA: TGTGCCAGCCGTAATTACAGGGGGCTCACAGATACGCAGTATTTT
CDR3: CASRNYRGLTDTQYF
size: few
J: TRBJ2-3
V: TRBV27
D: TRBD1

DNA: TGTGCCAGCAGCGGAACAGGGGGCTTGAACACTGAAGCTTTCTTT
CDR3: CASSGTGGLNTEAFF
size: .
J: TRBJ1-1
V: TRBV7-3
D: TRBD1

DNA: TGTGCCAGCCCTCAACTAGCGGGGTACAATGAGCAGTGCTTC
CDR3: CASPQLAGYNEQCF
size: .
J: TRBJ2-1
V: TRBV6-1
D: TRBD2

DNA: TGTGCCAGCAGTTGGGGGACAGGGGCCGGGGAGCTGTTTTTT
CDR3: CASSWGTGAGELFF
size: .
J: TRBJ2-2
V: TRBV7-9
D: TRBD1

DNA: TGTGCCAGCAGCCTCCCGGGACAGGGTAACTACAATGAGCAGTTCTTC
CDR3: CASSLPGQGNYNEQFF
size: many
J: TRBJ2-1
V: TRBV7-3
D: TRBD1